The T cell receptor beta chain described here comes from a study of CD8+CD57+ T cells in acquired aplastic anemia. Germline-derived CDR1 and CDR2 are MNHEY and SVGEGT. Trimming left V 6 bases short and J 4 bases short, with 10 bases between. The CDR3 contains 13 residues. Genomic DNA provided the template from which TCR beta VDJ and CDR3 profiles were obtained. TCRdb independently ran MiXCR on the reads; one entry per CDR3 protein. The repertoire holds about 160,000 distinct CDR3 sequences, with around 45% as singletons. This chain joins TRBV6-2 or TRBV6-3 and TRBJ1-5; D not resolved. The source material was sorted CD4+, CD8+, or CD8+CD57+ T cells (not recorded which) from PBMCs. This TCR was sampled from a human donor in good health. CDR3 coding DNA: TGTGCCAGCAGCTATGGACTGAATCAGCCCCAGCATTTT. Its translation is CASSYGLNQPQHF.